This TCR beta chain was recorded in a study of shared clonotypes between healthy human individuals. Study context: Researchers drew samples from a couple of women and three men aged 18 to 49. Study results and caveats: Clonotype sharing across several donors was observed for around 5% of naive CD4 clonotypes. Non-shared clonotypes had lower generation probabilities than those shared by all four donors.

With respect to this clone: Its antigen is not known.

Libraries were prepared by immunoSEQ multiplex PCR; TCRdb keeps only in-frame clonotypes and omits some of them. This table has more than 1 million clones, about 84% appearing once. Germline assignment: CDR1 SGHTA and CDR2 FQGNSA. The length of the CDR3 is 17 residues. The V gene end was trimmed by 4 bases and the J gene end by 3 bases; junction bases not matched to a gene: 10. Sequencing was carried out using memory CD4+ T cells from PBMCs. The subset was: CD45RA-negative fraction. The clonotype originates from a man between 18 and 29 years old in good health. Some clones in this sample may be carry-over from other donors' samples. The chain combines TRBV7-2 with TRBJ2-1; 9 bases align to TRBD1. CDR3: CASSSSYPGQGYNEQFF. As DNA, the CDR3 is TGTGCCAGCAGCTCCTCTTACCCGGGACAGGGCTACAATGAGCAGTTCTTC.